The 6 T cell receptor beta chains given below trace back to one sample, sequenced in a study of regulatory T cells in long-lasting Graves disease. The TCR beta library used iRepertoire HTBI primers with Arm-PCR amplification of CDR3. TCRdb passed the multiplex PCR reads through MiXCR, listing each CDR3 protein once. In the table there are about 460,000 distinct CDR3 sequences, approximately 14% of which are singletons. Time point noted: newly diagnosed GD, antithyroid drugs for less than 3 months. RNA extracted from PBMCs served as the sequencing template. These data also formed part of another study, on T cells in Graves' hyperthyroidism and ophthalmopathy.

The source material was peripheral blood mononuclear cells (PBMCs), sampled at new diagnosis, from a patient treated with antithyroid drugs. The receptors were sampled from a woman aged 45-59 years with Graves disease.

This clonotype was seen many times. The chain joins TRBV7-9 to TRBJ1-1, with unresolved D. V shed 5 bases and J shed 0 bases, with 16 bases lying between them. The CDR3 sequence is 16 residues long. Germline V lookup: CDR1 SEHNR, CDR2 FQNEAQ (reference sequence). This chain's CDR3 is CASSAAMFRVNTEAFF. CDR3 nucleotides: TGTGCCAGCAGCGCAGCAATGTTTCGGGTGAACACTGAAGCTTTCTTT.

CDR3 residues: CASSVAGGQYNEQFF. In nucleotides, the CDR3 is TGTGCCAGCAGCGTAGCGGGAGGCCAATACAATGAGCAGTTCTTC. This chain joins TRBV9 and TRBJ2-5, with 7 bases lining up with TRBD2. Matching the DNA end better, TRBJ2-1 makes the J call doubtful. This CDR3 is built from 15 residues. The germline gives CDR1 SGDLS, CDR2 YYNGEE.

The V gene is TRBV5-4, the J gene TRBJ1-2, with 7 positions matching TRBD1. J gave up 5 bases and V 3 bases, and 7 bases lay outside the gene matches. CDR3 length: 14 residues. Germline CDR1 SGHNT, CDR2 YYREEE (reference sequence). The chain's CDR3 is CASSSPTGQYGYTF. CDR3 nucleotides: TGTGCCAGCAGCTCTCCGACAGGGCAATATGGCTACACCTTC.

The chain joins TRBV19 to TRBJ2-5; 7 bases agree with TRBD1. From germline, CDR1 is LNHDA and CDR2 SQIVND (reference sequence). The V and J ends lost 5 bases and 4 bases, in that order; junction bases with no gene match: 4. This CDR3 comprises 13 residues. Written as DNA, the CDR3 is TGTGCCAGTAGTCGGAACAGGGGAGAGACCCAGTACTTC. It is translated as CASSRNRGETQYF.

This clonotype was observed a handful of times. Written as DNA, the CDR3 is TGTGCCAGCAGCGTAGGCCCTGCGGTAGGGATCTTGCAGGCTGAAGCTTTCTTT. Its protein product is CASSVGPAVGILQAEAFF. The rearrangement links TRBV9 to TRBJ1-1; D is uncertain. Trimming stripped 0 bases from V and 6 bases from J, with 24 bases between. The CDR3 contains 18 residues. The germline V gene has CDR1 SGDLS and CDR2 YYNGEE.

At least ten counts were recorded for this clonotype. The genes are TRBV5-1 and TRBJ2-5, with TRBD1 matching 7 bases. The CDR3 has 17 amino acids. The trim removed 0 bases at V and 4 bases at J, leaving 12 bases unmatched. CDR1 SGHRS and CDR2 YFSETQ come from the germline V gene. The chain's CDR3 is CASSLVGLGQARETQYF. The CDR3 bases are TGCGCCAGCAGCTTGGTTGGTCTAGGACAGGCCCGAGAGACCCAGTACTTC.